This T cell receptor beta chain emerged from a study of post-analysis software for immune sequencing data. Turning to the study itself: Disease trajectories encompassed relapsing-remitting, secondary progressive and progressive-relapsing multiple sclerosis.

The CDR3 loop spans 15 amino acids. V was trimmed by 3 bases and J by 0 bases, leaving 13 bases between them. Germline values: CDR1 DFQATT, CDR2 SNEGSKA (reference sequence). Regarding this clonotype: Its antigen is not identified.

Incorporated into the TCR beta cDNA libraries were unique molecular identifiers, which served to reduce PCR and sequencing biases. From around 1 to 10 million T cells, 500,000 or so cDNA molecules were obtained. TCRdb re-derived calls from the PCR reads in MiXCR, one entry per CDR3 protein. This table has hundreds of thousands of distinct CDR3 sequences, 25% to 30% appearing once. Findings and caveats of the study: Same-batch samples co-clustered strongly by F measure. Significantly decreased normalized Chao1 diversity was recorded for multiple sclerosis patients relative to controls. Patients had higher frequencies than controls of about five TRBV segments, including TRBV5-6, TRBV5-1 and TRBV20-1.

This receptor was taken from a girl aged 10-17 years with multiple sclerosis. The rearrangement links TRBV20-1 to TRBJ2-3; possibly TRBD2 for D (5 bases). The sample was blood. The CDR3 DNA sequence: TGCAGTGCTAGGATAGCGCCCCCGAGCACAGATACGCAGTATTTT. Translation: CSARIAPPSTDTQYF.